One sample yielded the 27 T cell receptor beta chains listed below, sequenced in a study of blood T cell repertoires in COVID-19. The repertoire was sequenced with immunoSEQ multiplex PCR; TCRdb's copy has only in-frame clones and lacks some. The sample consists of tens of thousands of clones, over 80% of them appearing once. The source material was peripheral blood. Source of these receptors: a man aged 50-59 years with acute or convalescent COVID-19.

The CDR3, as DNA: TGTGCCAGCAGTTGGACGACAGGGGGAAGCACTGAAGCTTTCTTT. This gives the protein CASSWTTGGSTEAFF. The chain has TRBV6-6 and TRBJ1-1; 9 bases are a match to TRBD1. V was pared by 4 bases and J by 4 bases, with 7 bases of the junction left unmatched. Per germline, CDR1 MNHNY and CDR2 SVGAGI (reference sequence). The CDR3 covers 15 residues.

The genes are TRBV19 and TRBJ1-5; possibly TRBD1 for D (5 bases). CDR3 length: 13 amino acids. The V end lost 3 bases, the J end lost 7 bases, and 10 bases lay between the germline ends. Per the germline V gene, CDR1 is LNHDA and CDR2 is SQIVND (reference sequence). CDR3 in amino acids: CASSMKGVQPQHF. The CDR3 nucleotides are TGTGCCAGTAGTATGAAAGGGGTACAGCCCCAGCATTTT.

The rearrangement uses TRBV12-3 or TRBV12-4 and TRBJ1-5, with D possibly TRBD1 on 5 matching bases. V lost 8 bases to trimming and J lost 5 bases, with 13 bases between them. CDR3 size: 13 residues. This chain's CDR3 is CASVWGGDQPQHF. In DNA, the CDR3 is TGTGCCAGCGTGTGGGGGGGGGATCAGCCCCAGCATTTT.

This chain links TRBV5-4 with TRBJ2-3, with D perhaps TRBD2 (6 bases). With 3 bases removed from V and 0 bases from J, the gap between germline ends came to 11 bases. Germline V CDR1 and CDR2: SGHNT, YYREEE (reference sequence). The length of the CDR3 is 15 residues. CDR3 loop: CASSSPGLSTDTQYF. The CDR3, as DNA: TGTGCCAGCAGCTCACCGGGACTTAGCACAGATACGCAGTATTTT.

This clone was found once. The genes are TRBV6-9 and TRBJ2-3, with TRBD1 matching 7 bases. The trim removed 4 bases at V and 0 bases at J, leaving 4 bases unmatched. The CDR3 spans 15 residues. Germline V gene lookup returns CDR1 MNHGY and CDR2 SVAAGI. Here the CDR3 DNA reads TGTGCCAGCAGTTTCCGGGACAGCAGCACAGATACGCAGTATTTT. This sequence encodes CASSFRDSSTDTQYF.

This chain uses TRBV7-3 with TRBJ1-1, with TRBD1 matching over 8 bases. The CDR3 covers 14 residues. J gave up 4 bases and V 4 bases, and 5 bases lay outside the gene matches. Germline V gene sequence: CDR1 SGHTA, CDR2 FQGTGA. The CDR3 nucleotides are TGTGCCAGCAGCTCACAGGGGGAGGGCACTGAAGCTTTCTTT. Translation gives CASSSQGEGTEAFF.

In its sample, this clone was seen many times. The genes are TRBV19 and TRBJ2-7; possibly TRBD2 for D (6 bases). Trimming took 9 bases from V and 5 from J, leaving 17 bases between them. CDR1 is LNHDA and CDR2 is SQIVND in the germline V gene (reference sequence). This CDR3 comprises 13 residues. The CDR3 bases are TGTGCCAGCTCATTCCGGGGAGGAAACGAGCAGTACTTC. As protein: CASSFRGGNEQYF.

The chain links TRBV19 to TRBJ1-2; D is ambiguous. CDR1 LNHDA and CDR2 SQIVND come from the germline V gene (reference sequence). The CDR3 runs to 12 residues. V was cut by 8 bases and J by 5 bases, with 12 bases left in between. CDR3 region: CASHISGYGYTF. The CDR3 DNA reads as TGTGCCAGTCATATTTCCGGGTATGGCTACACCTTC. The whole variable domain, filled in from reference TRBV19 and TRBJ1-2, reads DGGITQSPKYLFRKEGQNVTLSCEQNLNHDAMYWYRQDPGQGLRLIYYSQIVNDFQKGDIAEGYSVSREKKESFPLTVTSAQKNPTAFYLCASHISGYGYTFGSGTRLTVV.

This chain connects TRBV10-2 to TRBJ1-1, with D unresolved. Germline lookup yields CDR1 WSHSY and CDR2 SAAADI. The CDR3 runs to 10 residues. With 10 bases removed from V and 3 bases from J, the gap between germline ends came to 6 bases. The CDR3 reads CATGDTEAFF. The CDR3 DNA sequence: TGCGCCACCGGGGACACTGAAGCTTTCTTT.

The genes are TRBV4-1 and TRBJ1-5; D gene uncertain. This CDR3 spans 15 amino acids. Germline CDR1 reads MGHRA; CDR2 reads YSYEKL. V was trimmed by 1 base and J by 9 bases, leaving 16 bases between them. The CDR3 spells CASSQGNGVGWPQHF. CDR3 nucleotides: TGCGCCAGCAGCCAAGGGAACGGGGTTGGTTGGCCCCAGCATTTT.

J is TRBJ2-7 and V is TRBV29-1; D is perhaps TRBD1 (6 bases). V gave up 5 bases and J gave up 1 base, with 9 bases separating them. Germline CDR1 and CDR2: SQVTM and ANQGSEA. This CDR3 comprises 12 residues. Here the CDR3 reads CSVRTDSYEQYF. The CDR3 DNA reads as TGCAGCGTTCGGACAGATTCCTACGAGCAGTACTTC.

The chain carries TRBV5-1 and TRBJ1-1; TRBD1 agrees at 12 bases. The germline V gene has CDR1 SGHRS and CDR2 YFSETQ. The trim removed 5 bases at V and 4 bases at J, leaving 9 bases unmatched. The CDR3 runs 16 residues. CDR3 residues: CASRVGTGGRGTEAFF. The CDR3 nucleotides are TGCGCCAGCAGGGTCGGGACAGGGGGCAGGGGCACTGAAGCTTTCTTT.

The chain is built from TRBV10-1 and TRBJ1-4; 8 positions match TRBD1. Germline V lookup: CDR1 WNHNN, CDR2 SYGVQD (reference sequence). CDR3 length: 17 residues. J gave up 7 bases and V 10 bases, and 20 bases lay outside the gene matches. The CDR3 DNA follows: TGCGCCACCCCAAGGTGGGGACAGGCGAGGCTAGTTGAAAAACTGTTTTTT. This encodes CATPRWGQARLVEKLFF.

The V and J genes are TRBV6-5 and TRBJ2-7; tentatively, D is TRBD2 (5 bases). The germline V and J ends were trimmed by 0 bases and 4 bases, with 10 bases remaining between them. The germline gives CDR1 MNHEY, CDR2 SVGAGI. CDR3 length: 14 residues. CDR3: CASSYSTEGYEQYF. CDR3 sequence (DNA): TGTGCCAGCAGTTACTCTACAGAGGGATACGAGCAGTACTTC.

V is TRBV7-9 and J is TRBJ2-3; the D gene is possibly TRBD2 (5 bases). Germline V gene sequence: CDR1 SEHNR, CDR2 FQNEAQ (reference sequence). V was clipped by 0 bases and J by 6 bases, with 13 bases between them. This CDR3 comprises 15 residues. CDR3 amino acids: CASSLADSHLDTQYF. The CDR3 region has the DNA TGTGCCAGCAGCTTAGCGGACTCCCACCTCGATACGCAGTATTTT.

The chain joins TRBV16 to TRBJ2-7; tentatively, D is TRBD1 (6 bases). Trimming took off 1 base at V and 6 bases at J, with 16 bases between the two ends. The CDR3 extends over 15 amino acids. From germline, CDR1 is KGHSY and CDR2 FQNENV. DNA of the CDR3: TGTGCCAGCAGCCAATTCGTGGGGGCGGTAGGCGAGCAGTACTTC. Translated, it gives CASSQFVGAVGEQYF.

The CDR3 is CASSVGTGNREQYF. The CDR3 DNA reads TGTGCCAGCAGCGTCGGGACAGGGAACCGGGAGCAGTACTTC. V usage is TRBV9 and J usage is TRBJ2-7; 9 bases match TRBD1. The V segment lost 2 bases and the J segment 7 bases; nucleotides outside the gene matches: 7. This CDR3 has 14 amino acids. Germline V gene data show CDR1 as SGDLS and CDR2 as YYNGEE.

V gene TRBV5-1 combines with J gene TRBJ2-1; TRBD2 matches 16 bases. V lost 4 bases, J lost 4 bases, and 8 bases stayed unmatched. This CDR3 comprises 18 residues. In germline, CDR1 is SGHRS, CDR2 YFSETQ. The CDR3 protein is CASSLGTSGRVGYNEQFF. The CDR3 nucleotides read TGCGCCAGCAGCCTAGGGACTAGCGGGAGGGTGGGATACAATGAGCAGTTCTTC.

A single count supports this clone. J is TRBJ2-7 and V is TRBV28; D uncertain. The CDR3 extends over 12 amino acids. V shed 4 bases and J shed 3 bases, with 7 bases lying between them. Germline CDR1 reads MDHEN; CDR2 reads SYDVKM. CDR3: CASSSGGYEQYF. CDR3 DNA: TGTGCCAGCAGTTCCGGTGGCTACGAGCAGTACTTC.

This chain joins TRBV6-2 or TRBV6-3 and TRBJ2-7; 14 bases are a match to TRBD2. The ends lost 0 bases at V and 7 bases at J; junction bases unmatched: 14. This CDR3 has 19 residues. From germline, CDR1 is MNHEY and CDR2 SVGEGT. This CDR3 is CASSYSSRLAGGPIEEQYF. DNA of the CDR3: TGTGCCAGCAGTTACTCCTCTAGACTAGCGGGAGGGCCTATTGAGGAGCAGTACTTC.

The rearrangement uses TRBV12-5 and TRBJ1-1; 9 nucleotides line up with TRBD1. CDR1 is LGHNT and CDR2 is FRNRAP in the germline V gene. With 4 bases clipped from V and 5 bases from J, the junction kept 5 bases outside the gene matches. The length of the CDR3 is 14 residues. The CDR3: CASGSEGTGTEAFF. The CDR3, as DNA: TGTGCTAGTGGTTCGGAGGGGACAGGGACTGAAGCTTTCTTT.

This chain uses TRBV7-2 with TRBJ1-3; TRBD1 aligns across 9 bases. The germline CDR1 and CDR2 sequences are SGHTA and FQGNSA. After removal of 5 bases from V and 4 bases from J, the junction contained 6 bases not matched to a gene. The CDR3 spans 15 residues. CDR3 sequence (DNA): TGTGCCAGCAGCAAAGGACAGGGGCCGGGAAACACCATATATTTT. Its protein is CASSKGQGPGNTIYF. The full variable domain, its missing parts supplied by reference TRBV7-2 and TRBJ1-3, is GAGVSQSPSNKVTEKGKDVELRCDPISGHTALYWYRQSLGQGLEFLIYFQGNSAPDKSGLPSDRFSAERTGGSVSTLTIQRTQQEDSAVYLCASSKGQGPGNTIYFGEGSWLTVV.

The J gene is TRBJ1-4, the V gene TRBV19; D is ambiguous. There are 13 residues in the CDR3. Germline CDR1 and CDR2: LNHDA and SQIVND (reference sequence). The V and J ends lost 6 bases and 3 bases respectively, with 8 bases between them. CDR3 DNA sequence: TGTGCCAGTAGCCGGTCATCTAATGAAAAACTGTTTTTT. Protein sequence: CASSRSSNEKLFF.

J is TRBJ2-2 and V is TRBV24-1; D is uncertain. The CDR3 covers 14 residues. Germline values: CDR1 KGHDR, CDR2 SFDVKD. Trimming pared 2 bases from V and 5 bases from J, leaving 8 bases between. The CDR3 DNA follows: TGTGCCACCAGTGATTCTAGTTGGACCGGGGAGCTGTTTTTT. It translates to CATSDSSWTGELFF.

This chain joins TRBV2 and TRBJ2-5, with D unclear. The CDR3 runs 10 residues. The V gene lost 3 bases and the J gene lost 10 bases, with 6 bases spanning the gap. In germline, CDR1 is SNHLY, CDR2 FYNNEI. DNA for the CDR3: TGTGCCAGCAGTGAGACAAGCCAGTACTTC. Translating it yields CASSETSQYF.

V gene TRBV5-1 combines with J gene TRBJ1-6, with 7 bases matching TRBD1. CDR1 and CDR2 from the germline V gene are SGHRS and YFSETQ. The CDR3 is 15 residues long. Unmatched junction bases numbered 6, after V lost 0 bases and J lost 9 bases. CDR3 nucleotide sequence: TGCGCCAGCAGCTTGGGGACAGGAGTGAGTTCACCCCTCCACTTT. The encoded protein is CASSLGTGVSSPLHF.

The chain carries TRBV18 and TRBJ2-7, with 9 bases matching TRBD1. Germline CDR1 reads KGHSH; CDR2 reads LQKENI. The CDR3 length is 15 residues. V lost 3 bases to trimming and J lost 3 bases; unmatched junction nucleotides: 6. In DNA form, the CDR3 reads TGTGCCAGCTCACCTTATGGGACAGGGATCTACGAGCAGTACTTC. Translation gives CASSPYGTGIYEQYF.